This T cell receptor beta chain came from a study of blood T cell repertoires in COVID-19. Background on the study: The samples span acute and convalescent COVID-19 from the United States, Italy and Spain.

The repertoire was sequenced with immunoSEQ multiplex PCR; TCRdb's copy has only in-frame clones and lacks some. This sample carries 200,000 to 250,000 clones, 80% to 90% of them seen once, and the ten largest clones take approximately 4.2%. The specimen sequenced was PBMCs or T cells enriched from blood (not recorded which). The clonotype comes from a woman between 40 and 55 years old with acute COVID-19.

The CDR3 is CAMGRDRAYEQYF. Here the CDR3 DNA reads TGTGCCATGGGCCGGGACAGGGCCTACGAGCAGTACTTC. This chain connects TRBV6-5 to TRBJ2-7; the match to TRBD1 covers 9 bases. Trimming cost V 10 bases and J 2 bases; bases outside gene matches: 6. This CDR3 is built from 13 residues. Per the germline V gene, CDR1 is MNHEY and CDR2 is SVGAGI.